Shown below are 13 T cell receptor beta chains from a single sample sequenced in a study of cytomegalovirus exposure and HLA in healthy donors. Researchers ran the PCR with 60 Vbeta and 13 Jbeta primers. Assay used: immunoSEQ multiplex PCR; TCRdb lists only in-frame clones, some missing. The table includes about 180,000 clones, about 68% detected once. The specimen sequenced was PBMCs. The receptors derive from a female donor in good health and CMV-seronegative.

In its sample, this clone was seen once. The chain employs TRBV5-1 and TRBJ2-2; 7 bases align to TRBD1. The J segment lost 4 bases and the V segment lost 5 bases, leaving 8 bases of the junction unmatched. Looked up from germline, CDR1 is SGHRS and CDR2 is YFSETQ. This CDR3 has 15 residues. CDR3 nucleotide sequence: TGCGCCAGCAGGAGCCGGACAGGACCCACCGGGGAGCTGTTTTTT. Protein: CASRSRTGPTGELFF. The variable domain in full, completed from reference TRBV5-1 and TRBJ2-2, reads KAGVTQTPRYLIKTRGQQVTLSCSPISGHRSVSWYQQTPGQGLQFLFEYFSETQRNKGNFPGRFSGRQFSNSRSEMNVSTLELGDSALYLCASRSRTGPTGELFFGEGSRLTVL.

The rearrangement joins TRBV4-2 to TRBJ2-3, with 9 bases matching TRBD2. V shed 1 base, J shed 0 bases, and the junction held 11 bases outside the gene matches. Germline V gives CDR1 LGHNA, CDR2 YNFKEQ. The length of the CDR3 is 19 residues. For the CDR3, the DNA is TGTGCCAGCAGCCAAGTGTATTCGGAAGCGGGGGGTAGCACAGATACGCAGTATTTT. The encoded protein is CASSQVYSEAGGSTDTQYF.

The gene calls are TRBV4-3 and TRBJ2-7; D is unresolved. V lost 0 bases, J lost 0 bases, and 6 bases lay in between. Looked up from germline, CDR1 is LGHNA and CDR2 is YSLEER. This CDR3 comprises 14 residues. CDR3 coding DNA: TGCGCCAGCAGCCAAGATAGGAGCTCCTACGAGCAGTACTTC. Protein sequence: CASSQDRSSYEQYF.

The chain carries TRBV4-2 and TRBJ2-4; 7 nucleotides line up with TRBD2. The germline CDR1 and CDR2 sequences are LGHNA and YNFKEQ. V shed 4 bases and J 2 bases; nucleotides not matched to a gene: 11. CDR3 length: 17 residues. CDR3 loop: CASSPTLRGRTKNIQYF. CDR3 nucleotide sequence: TGTGCCAGCAGCCCGACCCTGCGGGGGAGGACCAAAAACATTCAGTACTTC.

The chain links TRBV11-3 to TRBJ2-5; 9 bases agree with TRBD2. CDR1 and CDR2 from the germline V gene are SGHNT and YENEEA. This CDR3 has 16 residues. After removal of 1 base from V and 2 bases from J, the junction contained 5 bases not matched to a gene. CDR3 in DNA: TGTGCCAGCAGCTTAGGGTTCCTAGCGGGGCAAGAGACCCAGTACTTC. Encoded protein: CASSLGFLAGQETQYF.

This clone was detected a few times. This chain connects TRBV19 to TRBJ1-2, with 10 bases fitting TRBD1. Trimming removed 7 bases from V and 9 bases from J; junction bases left unmatched: 14. Germline values: CDR1 LNHDA, CDR2 SQIVND (reference sequence). CDR3 length equals 15 residues. The CDR3 DNA reads TGTGCCAGTATCCTGAACTCCGGGACAGGGGATAGCTACACCTTC. Its translation: CASILNSGTGDSYTF.

The J gene is TRBJ1-4, the V gene TRBV7-6, with TRBD1 matching over 7 bases. The ends lost 3 bases at V and 2 bases at J; junction bases unmatched: 3. The CDR3 runs to 15 residues. Per the germline V gene, CDR1 is SGHVS and CDR2 is FNYEAQ. This CDR3 reads CASSLGGQTNEKLFF. The CDR3 DNA reads as TGTGCCAGCAGCTTGGGGGGACAGACTAATGAAAAACTGTTTTTT.

This chain uses TRBV2 with TRBJ2-3; 7 nucleotides align to TRBD2. Germline trimming cut 5 bases from V and 6 bases from J; bases unmatched to any gene: 2. This CDR3 is 12 amino acids long. Germline V gene lookup returns CDR1 SNHLY and CDR2 FYNNEI. The CDR3 here is CASSLGGDTQYF. As DNA, the CDR3 is TGTGCCAGCAGTCTGGGGGGGGATACGCAGTATTTT.

CDR3 amino acids: CASSADGYRGLVEAFF. The CDR3 DNA follows: TGTGCCAGCTCAGCGGACGGATACAGGGGGCTTGTTGAAGCTTTCTTT. The chain recombines TRBV18 with TRBJ1-1; 9 bases are a match to TRBD1. This CDR3 region has 16 residues. CDR1 is KGHSH and CDR2 is LQKENI in the germline V gene. V gave up 5 bases and J gave up 7 bases; unmatched junction bases: 14.

The chain joins TRBV11-2 to TRBJ2-7; 7 bases agree with TRBD1. Unmatched junction bases numbered 12, after V lost 1 base and J lost 6 bases. This CDR3 is 16 amino acids long. The V gene's germline CDR1 is SGHAT and CDR2 FQNNGV. The CDR3 sequence is CASSLAPGGGGGEQYF. The CDR3 DNA reads as TGTGCCAGCAGCTTAGCACCAGGGGGTGGTGGTGGCGAGCAGTACTTC.

The genes are TRBV27 and TRBJ2-4; the D gene is possibly TRBD2 (6 bases). The CDR3 runs 14 residues. Germline loops: CDR1 MNHEY, CDR2 SMNVEV (reference sequence). Trimming left V 2 bases short and J 4 bases short, with 9 bases between. The CDR3 DNA sequence: TGTGCCAGCAGTTTAGGGGGGTTTAAAAACATTCAGTACTTC. Encoded protein: CASSLGGFKNIQYF.

The V and J genes are TRBV7-9 and TRBJ2-4; the match to TRBD1 covers 7 bases. The ends lost 5 bases at V and 6 bases at J; junction bases unmatched: 7. The CDR3 extends over 14 amino acids. Germline V lookup: CDR1 SEHNR, CDR2 FQNEAQ (reference sequence). The CDR3 DNA reads TGTGCCAGCAGCAGCAGGGGGTCGGGAAACATTCAGTACTTC. Its translation is CASSSRGSGNIQYF.

The chain has TRBV7-2 and TRBJ2-7; unclear D gene. This CDR3 has 14 residues. Germline V CDR1 and CDR2: SGHTA, FQGNSA. The V and J ends lost 1 base and 5 bases respectively, with 12 bases between them. CDR3 sequence: CASSLGGFYDEQYF. As DNA, the CDR3 is TGTGCCAGCAGCTTAGGAGGATTTTACGACGAGCAGTACTTC. The full variable domain, in which reference TRBV7-2 and TRBJ2-7 provide the parts outside the CDR3, is GAGVSQSPSNKVTEKGKDVELRCDPISGHTALYWYRQSLGQGLEFLIYFQGNSAPDKSGLPSDRFSAERTGGSVSTLTIQRTQQEDSAVYLCASSLGGFYDEQYFGPGTRLTVT.